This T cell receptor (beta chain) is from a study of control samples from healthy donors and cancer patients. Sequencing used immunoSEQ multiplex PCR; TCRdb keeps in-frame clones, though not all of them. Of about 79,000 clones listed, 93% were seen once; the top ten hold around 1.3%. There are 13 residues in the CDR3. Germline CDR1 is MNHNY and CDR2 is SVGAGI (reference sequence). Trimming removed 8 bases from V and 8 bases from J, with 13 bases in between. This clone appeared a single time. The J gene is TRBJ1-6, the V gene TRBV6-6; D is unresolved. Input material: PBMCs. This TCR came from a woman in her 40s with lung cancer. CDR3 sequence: CASELERDSPLHF. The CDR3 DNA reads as TGTGCCAGCGAACTGGAGAGGGATTCACCCCTCCACTTT.